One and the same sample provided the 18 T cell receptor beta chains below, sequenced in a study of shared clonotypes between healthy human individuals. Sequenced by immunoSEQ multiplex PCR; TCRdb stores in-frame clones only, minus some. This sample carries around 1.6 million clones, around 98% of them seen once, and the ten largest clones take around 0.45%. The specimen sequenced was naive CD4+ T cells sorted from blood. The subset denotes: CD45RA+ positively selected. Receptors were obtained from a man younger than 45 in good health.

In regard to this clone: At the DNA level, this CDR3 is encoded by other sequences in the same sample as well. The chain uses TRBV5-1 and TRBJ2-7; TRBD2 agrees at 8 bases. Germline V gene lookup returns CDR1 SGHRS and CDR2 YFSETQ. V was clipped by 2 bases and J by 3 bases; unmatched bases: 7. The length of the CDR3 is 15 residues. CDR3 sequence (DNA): TGCGCCAGCAGCTTCACGGGAGGGCCGAGCTACGAGCAGTACTTC. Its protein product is CASSFTGGPSYEQYF.

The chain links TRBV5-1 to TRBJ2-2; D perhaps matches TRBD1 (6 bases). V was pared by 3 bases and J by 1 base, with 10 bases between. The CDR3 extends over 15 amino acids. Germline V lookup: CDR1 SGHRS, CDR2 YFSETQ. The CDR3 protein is CASSYQGRNTGELFF. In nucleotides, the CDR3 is TGCGCCAGCAGCTACCAGGGGCGGAACACCGGGGAGCTGTTTTTT. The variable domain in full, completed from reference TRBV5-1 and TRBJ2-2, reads KAGVTQTPRYLIKTRGQQVTLSCSPISGHRSVSWYQQTPGQGLQFLFEYFSETQRNKGNFPGRFSGRQFSNSRSEMNVSTLELGDSALYLCASSYQGRNTGELFFGEGSRLTVL.

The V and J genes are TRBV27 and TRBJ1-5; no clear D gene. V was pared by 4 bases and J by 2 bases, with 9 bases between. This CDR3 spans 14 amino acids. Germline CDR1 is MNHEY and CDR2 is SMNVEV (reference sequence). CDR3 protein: CASSYGLGNQPQHF. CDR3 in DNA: TGTGCCAGCAGTTATGGGCTTGGCAATCAGCCCCAGCATTTT.

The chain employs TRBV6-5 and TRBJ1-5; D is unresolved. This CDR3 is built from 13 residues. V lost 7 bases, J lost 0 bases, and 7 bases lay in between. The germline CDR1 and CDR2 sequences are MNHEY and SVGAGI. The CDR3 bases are TGTGCCAGCAAAATGGGTAGCAATCAGCCCCAGCATTTT. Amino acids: CASKMGSNQPQHF.

In DNA form, the CDR3 reads TGTGCCAGCAGCTCTAGCGGAGCGGGCACAGATACGCAGTATTTT. Its protein product is CASSSSGAGTDTQYF. This chain connects TRBV6-5 to TRBJ2-3; 7 bases line up with TRBD2. Germline V gives CDR1 MNHEY, CDR2 SVGAGI. With 6 bases clipped from V and 1 base from J, the junction kept 7 bases outside the gene matches. The CDR3 is made up of 15 amino acids.

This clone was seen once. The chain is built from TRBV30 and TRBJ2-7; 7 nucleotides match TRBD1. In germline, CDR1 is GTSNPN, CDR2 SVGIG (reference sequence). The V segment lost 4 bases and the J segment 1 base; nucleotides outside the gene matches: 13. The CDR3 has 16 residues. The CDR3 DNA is TGTGCCTGGACCGTAGGCAGGACAGGAAGGTCCTACGAGCAGTACTTC. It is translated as CAWTVGRTGRSYEQYF.

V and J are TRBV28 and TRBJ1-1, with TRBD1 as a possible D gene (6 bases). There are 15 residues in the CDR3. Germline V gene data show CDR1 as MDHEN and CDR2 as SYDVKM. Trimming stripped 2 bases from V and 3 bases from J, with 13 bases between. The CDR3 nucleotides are TGTGCCAGCAGTTTACTTAGGGGGGGCGACACTGAAGCTTTCTTT. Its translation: CASSLLRGGDTEAFF.

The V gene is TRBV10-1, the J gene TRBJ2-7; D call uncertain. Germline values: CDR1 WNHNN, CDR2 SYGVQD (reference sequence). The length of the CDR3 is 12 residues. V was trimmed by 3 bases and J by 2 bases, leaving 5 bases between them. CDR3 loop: CASSDDPYEQYF. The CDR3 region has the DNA TGCGCCAGCAGTGACGATCCCTACGAGCAGTACTTC.

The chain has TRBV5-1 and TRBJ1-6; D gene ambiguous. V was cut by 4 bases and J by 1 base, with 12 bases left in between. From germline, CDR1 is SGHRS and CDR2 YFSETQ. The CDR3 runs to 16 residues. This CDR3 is CASSPRERSYNSPLHF. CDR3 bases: TGCGCCAGCAGCCCCCGGGAAAGGTCCTATAATTCACCCCTCCACTTT.

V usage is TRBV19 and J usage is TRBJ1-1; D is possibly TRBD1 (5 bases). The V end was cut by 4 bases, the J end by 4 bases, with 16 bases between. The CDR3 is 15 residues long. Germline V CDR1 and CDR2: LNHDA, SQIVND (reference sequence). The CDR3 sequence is CASSRPMGGSTEAFF. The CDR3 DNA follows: TGTGCCAGTAGTAGGCCAATGGGGGGGAGCACTGAAGCTTTCTTT.

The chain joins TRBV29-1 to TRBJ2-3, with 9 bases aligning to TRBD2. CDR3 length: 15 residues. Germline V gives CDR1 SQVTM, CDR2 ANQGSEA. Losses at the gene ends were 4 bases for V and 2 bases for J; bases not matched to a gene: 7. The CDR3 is CSVGLAGSPTDTQYF. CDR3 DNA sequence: TGCAGCGTTGGGCTAGCGGGATCCCCCACAGATACGCAGTATTTT.

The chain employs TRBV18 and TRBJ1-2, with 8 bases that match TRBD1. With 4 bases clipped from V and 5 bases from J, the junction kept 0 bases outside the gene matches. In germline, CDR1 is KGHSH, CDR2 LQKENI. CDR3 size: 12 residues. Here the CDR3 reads CASSRQGYGYTF. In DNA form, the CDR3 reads TGTGCCAGCTCACGACAGGGGTATGGCTACACCTTC.

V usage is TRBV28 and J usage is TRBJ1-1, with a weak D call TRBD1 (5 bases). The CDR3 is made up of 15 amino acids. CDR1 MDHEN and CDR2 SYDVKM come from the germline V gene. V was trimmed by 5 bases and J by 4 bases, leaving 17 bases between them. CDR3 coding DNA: TGTGCCAGCAGTCCATCCGGGGCCCTGGGCACTGAAGCTTTCTTT. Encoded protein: CASSPSGALGTEAFF.

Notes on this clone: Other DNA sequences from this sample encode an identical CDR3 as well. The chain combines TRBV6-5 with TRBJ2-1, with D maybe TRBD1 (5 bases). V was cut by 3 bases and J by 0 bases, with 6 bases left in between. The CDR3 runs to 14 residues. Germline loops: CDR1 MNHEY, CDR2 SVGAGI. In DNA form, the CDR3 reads TGTGCCAGCAGTTATGACAGCTCCTACAATGAGCAGTTCTTC. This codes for CASSYDSSYNEQFF.

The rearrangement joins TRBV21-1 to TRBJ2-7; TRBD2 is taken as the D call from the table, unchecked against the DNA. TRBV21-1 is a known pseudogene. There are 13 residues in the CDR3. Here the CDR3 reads CASSKVEPYEQYF. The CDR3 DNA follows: TGTGCCAGCAGCAAAGTCGAGCCCTACGAGCAGTACTTC.

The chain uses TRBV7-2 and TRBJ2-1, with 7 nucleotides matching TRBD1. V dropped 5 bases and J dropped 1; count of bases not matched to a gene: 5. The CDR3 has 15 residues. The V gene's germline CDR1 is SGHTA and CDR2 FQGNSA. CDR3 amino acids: CASSKRTGSYNEQFF. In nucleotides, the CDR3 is TGTGCCAGCAGCAAGAGGACAGGATCCTACAATGAGCAGTTCTTC.

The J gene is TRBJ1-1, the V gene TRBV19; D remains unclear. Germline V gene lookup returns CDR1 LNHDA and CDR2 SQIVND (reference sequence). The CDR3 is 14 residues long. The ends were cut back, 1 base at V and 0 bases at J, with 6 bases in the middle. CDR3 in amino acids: CASSIARLNTEAFF. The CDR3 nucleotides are TGTGCCAGTAGTATAGCACGGTTGAACACTGAAGCTTTCTTT.

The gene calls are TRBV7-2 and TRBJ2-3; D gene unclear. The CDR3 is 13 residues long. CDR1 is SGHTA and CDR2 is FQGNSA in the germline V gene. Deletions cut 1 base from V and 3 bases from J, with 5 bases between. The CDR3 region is CASSLGVTDTQYF. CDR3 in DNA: TGTGCCAGCAGCTTAGGGGTTACAGATACGCAGTATTTT.